This TCR beta chain was found in a study of shared clonotypes between healthy human individuals. Study-level findings and limits: Against clonotypes common to all four donors, non-shared ones had lower generation probabilities. Clonotype sharing among donors, it was expected, would be affected by sequencing depth.

This clone was counted a few times. Its target is unknown. Each subset's genomic DNA was shared equally among a number of immunoSEQ plates. Profiling relied on immunoSEQ multiplex PCR, and the TCRdb table lists in-frame clones only, not all of them. The sample has over a million clones; about 77% are singletons. The sample consisted of memory CD4+ T cells sorted from blood. Subset here: CD45RA-negative fraction. The TCR comes from a man between 18 and 35 years old in good health.

In DNA, the CDR3 is TGCGCCAGCAGCCCTGGACAGGCCCCAGCTGAAGCTTTCTTT. It yields the protein CASSPGQAPAEAFF. The rearrangement links TRBV4-1 to TRBJ1-1; the match to TRBD1 covers 7 bases. V was pared by 4 bases and J by 6 bases, with 8 bases of the junction left unmatched. This CDR3 comprises 14 residues. CDR1 is MGHRA, CDR2 YSYEKL, per germline.